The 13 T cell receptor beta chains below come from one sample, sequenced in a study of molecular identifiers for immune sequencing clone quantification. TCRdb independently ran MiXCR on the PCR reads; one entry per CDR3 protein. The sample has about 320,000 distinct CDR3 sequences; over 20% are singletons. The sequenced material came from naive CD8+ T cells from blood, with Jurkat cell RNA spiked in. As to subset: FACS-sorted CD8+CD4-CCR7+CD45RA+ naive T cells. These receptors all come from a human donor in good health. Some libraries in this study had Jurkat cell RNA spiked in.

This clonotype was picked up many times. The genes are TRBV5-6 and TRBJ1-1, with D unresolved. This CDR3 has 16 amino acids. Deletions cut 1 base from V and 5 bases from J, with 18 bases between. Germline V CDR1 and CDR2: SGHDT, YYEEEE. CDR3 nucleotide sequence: TGTGCCAGCAGCTTGCGGTCCCCAGGAAGGAGTACTGAAGCTTTCTTT. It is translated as CASSLRSPGRSTEAFF.

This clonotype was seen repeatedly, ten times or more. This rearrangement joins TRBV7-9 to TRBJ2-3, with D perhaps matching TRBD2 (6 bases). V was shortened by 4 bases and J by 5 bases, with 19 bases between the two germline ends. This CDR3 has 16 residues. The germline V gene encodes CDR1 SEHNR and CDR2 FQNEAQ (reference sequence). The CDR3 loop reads CASSSPHLLSGDTQYF. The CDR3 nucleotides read TGTGCCAGCAGCTCCCCCCACTTACTTAGCGGAGATACGCAGTATTTT.

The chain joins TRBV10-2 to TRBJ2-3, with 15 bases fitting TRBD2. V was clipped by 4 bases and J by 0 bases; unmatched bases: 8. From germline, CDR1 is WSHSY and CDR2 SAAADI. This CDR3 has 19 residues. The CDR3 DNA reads TGCGCCAGCAGTGCCCTCGGACTAGCGGGGGGGCGAAGCACAGATACGCAGTATTTT. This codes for CASSALGLAGGRSTDTQYF.

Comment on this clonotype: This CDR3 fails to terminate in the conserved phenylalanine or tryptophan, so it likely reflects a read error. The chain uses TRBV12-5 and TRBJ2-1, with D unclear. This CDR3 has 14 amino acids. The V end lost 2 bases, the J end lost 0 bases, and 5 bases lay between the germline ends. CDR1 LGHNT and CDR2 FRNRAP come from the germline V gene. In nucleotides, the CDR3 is TGTGCTAGTGGTTTGCCTAACTCCTACAATGAGCAGTTCTCC. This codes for CASGLPNSYNEQFS.

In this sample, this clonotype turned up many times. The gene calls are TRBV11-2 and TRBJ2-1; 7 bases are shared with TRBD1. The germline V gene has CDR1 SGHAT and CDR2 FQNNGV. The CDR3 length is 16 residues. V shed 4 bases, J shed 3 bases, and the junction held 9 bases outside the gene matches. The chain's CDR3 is CASSSPDRVNYNEQFF. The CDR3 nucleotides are TGTGCCAGCAGCTCTCCCGACAGGGTGAACTACAATGAGCAGTTCTTC. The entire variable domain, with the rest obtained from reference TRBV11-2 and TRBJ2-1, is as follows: EAGVAQSPRYKIIEKRQSVAFWCNPISGHATLYWYQQILGQGPKLLIQFQNNGVVDDSQLPKDRFSAERLKGVDSTLKIQPAKLEDSAVYLCASSSPDRVNYNEQFFGPGTRLTVL.

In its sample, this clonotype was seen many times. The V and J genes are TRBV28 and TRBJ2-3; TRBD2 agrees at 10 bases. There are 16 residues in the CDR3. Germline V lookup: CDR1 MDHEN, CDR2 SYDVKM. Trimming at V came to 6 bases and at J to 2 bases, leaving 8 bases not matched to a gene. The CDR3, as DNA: TGTGCCAGCAGGGGAACTAGCGGGGACCCCACAGATACGCAGTATTTT. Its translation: CASRGTSGDPTDTQYF.

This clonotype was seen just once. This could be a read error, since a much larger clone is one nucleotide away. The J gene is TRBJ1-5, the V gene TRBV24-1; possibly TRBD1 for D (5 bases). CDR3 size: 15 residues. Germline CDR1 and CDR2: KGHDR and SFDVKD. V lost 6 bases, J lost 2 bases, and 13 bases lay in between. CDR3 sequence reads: CATSLGAGGNQPQHF. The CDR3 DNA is TGTGCCACCAGTCTAGGGGCCGGGGGCAATCAGCCCCAGCATTTT.

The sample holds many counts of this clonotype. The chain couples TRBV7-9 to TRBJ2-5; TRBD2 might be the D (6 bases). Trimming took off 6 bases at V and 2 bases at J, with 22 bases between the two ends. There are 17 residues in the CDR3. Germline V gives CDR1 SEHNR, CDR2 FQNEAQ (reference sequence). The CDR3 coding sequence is TGTGCCAGCAGGTCCCTTGTGGGGACTCCAAATCAAGAGACCCAGTACTTC. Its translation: CASRSLVGTPNQETQYF.

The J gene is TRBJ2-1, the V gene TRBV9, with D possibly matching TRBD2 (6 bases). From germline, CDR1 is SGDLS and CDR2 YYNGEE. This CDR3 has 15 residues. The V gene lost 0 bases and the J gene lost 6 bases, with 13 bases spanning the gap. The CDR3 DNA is TGTGCCAGCAGCGTAGAGAGCGGGTCGATCAATGAGCAGTTCTTC. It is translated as CASSVESGSINEQFF.

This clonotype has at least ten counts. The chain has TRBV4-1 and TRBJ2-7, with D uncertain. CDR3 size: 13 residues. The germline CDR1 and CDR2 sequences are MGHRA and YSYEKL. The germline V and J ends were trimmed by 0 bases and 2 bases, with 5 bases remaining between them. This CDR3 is CASSQDLTYEQYF. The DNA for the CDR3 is TGCGCCAGCAGCCAAGACCTGACCTACGAGCAGTACTTC.

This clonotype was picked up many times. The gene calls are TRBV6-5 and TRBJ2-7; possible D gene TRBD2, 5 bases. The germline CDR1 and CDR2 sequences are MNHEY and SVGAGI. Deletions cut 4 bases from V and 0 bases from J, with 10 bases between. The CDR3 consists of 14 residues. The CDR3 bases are TGTGCCAGCAGTTTTTATGGGAGCTCCTACGAGCAGTACTTC. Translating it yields CASSFYGSSYEQYF.

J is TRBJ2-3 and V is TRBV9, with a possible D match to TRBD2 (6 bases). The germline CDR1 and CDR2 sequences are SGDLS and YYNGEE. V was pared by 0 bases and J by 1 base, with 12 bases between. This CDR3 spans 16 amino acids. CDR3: CASSVDMGGRTDTQYF. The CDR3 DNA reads TGTGCCAGCAGCGTAGATATGGGGGGTCGCACAGATACGCAGTATTTT.

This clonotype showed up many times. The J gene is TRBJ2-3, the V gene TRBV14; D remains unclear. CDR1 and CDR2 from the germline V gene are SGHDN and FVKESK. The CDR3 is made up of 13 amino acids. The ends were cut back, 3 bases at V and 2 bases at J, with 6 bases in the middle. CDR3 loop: CASSHYYTDTQYF. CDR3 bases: TGTGCCAGCAGCCACTACTACACAGATACGCAGTATTTT. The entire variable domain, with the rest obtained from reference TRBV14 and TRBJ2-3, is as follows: EAGVTQFPSHSVIEKGQTVTLRCDPISGHDNLYWYRRVMGKEIKFLLHFVKESKQDESGMPNNRFLAERTGGTYSTLKVQPAELEDSGVYFCASSHYYTDTQYFGPGTRLTVL.